The TCR beta chain described here comes from a study of Ad26.COV2.S vaccination and SARS-CoV-2 variants. Treatment given: some 20 received Ad26.COV2.S at low or high dose, single or two shots; several received placebo; per-sample allocation not given. Specimens were obtained on day 63 following the first vaccine or placebo injection. Trimming left V 7 bases short and J 8 bases short, with 18 bases between. Germline CDR1 is LNHDA and CDR2 is SQIVND (reference sequence). The CDR3 consists of 14 residues. Profiling relied on immunoSEQ multiplex PCR, and the TCRdb table lists in-frame clones only, not all of them. The sample yields a few hundred thousand clones, around 87% seen once.

The chain couples TRBV19 to TRBJ2-1; possibly TRBD1 for D (6 bases). This specimen was peripheral blood, taken in a trial of Ad26.COV2.S vaccine versus placebo. This clonotype was obtained from a person aged 18-60 years who received the Ad26.COV2.S COVID-19 vaccine or a placebo. CDR3 DNA: TGTGCCAGTAATCCAGGGGTGGGTTTAGATGAGCAGTTCTTC. Translated, it gives CASNPGVGLDEQFF.